This TCR beta chain derives from a study of response to subunit inactivated influenza vaccine (dated 2018 in TCRdb). Concerning the study at large: To follow how T cells responded to a trivalent subunit inactivated influenza vaccine, the researchers relied on deep quantitative profiling of the T cell receptor repertoire. Results the study describes overall, beyond this receptor: The authors suggested that each seasonal influenza vaccination may recruit only a limited number of new T cells.

Receptor libraries were prepared by RT-PCR. The run used an Illumina HiSeq 2500. In-frame beta chains were kept once TCRdb had trimmed the public reads at Q25 with fastp and called clones with MiXCR. Under each unique CDR3 protein, matching rows form one entry showing the most common genes and DNA. In this sample the table shows about 700,000 distinct CDR3 sequences, around 16% of which occur a single time. The ten largest account for around 10% of the sample. This clonotype has a handful of counts. Its antigen remains unidentified. No qualities accompany the bases; no much larger clone lies one base away. The source is a man aged 50 to 60 who received an inactivated influenza vaccine. Donor details come from another sample of the same person, matched by shared clones. The specimen was PBMCs from blood, collected about 13 days after vaccination.

The sequenced DNA is TGCAGCGTTGATAGCGGCGGGGGGTACAATGAGCAGTTCTTC. This translates into CSVDSGGGYNEQFF. The chain uses TRBV29-1 and TRBJ2-1; 8 of the junction bases match TRBD2. The cysteine opens and the phenylalanine closes a CDR3 of 14 amino acids. Of all the DNA, just the CDR3 is kept, 42 bases in frame from base 1. V has 3 bases trimmed and J has 4 bases trimmed; junction bases matching no gene number 5. CDR1 SQVTM and CDR2 ANQGSEA are derived from the germline V gene.